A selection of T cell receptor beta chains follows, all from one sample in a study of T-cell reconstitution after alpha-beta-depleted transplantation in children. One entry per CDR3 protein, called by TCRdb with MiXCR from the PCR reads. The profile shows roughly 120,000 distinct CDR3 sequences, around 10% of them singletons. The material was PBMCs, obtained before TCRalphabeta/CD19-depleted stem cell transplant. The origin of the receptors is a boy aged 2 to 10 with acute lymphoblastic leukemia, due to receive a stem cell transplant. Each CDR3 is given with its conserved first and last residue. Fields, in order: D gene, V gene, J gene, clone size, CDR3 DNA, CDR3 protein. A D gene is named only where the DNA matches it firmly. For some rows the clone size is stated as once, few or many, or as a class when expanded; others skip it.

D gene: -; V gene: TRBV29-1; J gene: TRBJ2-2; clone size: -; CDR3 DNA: TGCAGCGTCCTGCAGCTCGGCGGGGAGCTGTTTTTT; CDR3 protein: CSVLQLGGELFF
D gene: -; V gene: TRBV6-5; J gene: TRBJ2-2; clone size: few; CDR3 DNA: TGTGCCAGCAGTTACTCCTGGAAGACGAACACCGGGGAGCTGTTTTTT; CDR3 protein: CASSYSWKTNTGELFF
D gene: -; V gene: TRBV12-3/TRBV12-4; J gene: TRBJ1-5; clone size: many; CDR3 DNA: TGTGCCAGCAGCCGCCCTTATAGCAATCAGCCCCAGCATTTT; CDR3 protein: CASSRPYSNQPQHF
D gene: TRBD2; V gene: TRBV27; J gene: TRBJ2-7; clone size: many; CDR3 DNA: TGTGCCAGCAGTTTCCGTCTAGCGGGAGAACACGAGCAGTACTTC; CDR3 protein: CASSFRLAGEHEQYF
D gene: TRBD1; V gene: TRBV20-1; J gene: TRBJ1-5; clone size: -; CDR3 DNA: TGCAGTGCTCAGGGGGCGATCAATCAGCCCCAGCATTTT; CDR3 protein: CSAQGAINQPQHF
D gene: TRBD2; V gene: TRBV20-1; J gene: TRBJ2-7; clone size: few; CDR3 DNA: TGCTGTGCTAGAGAACTAAGGACTAGCGGGAGAGGCTACGAGCAGTACTTC; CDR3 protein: CCARELRTSGRGYEQYF
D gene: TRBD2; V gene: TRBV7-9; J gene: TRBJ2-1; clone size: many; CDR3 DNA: TGTGCCAGCAGCTTAGTAACCGGGAGGCCAGGTAGTGAGCAGTTCTTC; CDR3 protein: CASSLVTGRPGSEQFF
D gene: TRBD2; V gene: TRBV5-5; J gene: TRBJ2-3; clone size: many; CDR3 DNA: TGTGCCAGCAGCCGGCGGACTAGCGGGAGCAGTAGCACAGATACGCAGTATTTT; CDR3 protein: CASSRRTSGSSSTDTQYF
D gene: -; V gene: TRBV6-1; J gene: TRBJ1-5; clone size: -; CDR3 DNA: TGTGCCAGCGGTCGGGGGGCGGGTCAGCCCCAGCATTTT; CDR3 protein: CASGRGAGQPQHF
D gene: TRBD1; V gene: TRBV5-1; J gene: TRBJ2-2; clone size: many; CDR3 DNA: TGCGCCAGCAGCTTAGGACAGGGGCTGAACACCGGGGAGCTGTTTTTT; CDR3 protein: CASSLGQGLNTGELFF
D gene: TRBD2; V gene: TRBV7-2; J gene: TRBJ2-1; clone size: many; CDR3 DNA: TGTGCCAGCAGCTTAACTCAGAGCGGGAGGGCCGGGGAGCAGTTCTTC; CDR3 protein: CASSLTQSGRAGEQFF
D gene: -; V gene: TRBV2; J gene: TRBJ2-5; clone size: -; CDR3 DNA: TGTGCCAGCAGGCTAGGGGGGGCATCGACGCAGCAAGAGACCCAGTACTTC; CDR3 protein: CASRLGGASTQQETQYF
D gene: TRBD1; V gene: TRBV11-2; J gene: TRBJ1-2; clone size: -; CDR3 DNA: TGTGCCAGCAGCTCTAACGGACAGGTCCTGAACTATGGCTACACCTTC; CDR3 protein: CASSSNGQVLNYGYTF
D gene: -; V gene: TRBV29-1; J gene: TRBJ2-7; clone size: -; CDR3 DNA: TGCAGCGTTGACCAGGGCTACGAGCAGTACTTC; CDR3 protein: CSVDQGYEQYF
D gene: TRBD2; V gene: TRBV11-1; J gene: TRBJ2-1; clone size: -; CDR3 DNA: TGTGCCAGCAGCTCGACAACCCGGGCTAGCGGGAGGGCCGATGAGCAGTTCTTC; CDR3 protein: CASSSTTRASGRADEQFF
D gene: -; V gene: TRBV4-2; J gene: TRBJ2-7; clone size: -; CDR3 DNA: TGTGCCAGCAGCCAAGATCCCCACGGCTCCTACGAGCAGTACTTC; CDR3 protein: CASSQDPHGSYEQYF
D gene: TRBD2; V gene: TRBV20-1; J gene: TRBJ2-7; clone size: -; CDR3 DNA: TGCAGTGCTAGAGATGGGACTAGCGGGAGTTACGAGCAGTACTTC; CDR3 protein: CSARDGTSGSYEQYF
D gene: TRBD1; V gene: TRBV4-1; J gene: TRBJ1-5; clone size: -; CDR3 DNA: TGCGCCAGCAGCCAAGATTGGATGAGGGGGCTCTACCAGGCCCAGCATTTT; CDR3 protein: CASSQDWMRGLYQAQHF
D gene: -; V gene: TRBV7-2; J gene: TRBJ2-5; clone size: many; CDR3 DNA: TGTGCCAGCAGCTTTAGGGGCGAGACCCAGTACTTC; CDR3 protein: CASSFRGETQYF
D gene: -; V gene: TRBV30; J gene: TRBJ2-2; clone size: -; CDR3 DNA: TGTGCCTGGAGTGTCGGGGCCCGGGGCGGGGAGCTGTTTTTT; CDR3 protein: CAWSVGARGGELFF
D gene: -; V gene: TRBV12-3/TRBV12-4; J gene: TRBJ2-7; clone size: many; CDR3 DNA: TGTGCCAGCCAGTCGGGCTACGAGCAGTACTTC; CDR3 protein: CASQSGYEQYF
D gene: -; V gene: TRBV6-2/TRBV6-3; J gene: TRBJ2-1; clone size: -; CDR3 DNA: TGTGCCAGCAAAGGGGGGACTTTAAATGAGCAGTTCTTC; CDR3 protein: CASKGGTLNEQFF
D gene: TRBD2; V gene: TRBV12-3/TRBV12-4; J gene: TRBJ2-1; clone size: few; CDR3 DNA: TGTGCCAGCAGACATCCGACTAGCGGGAGCGGCGAGCAGTTCTTC; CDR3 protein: CASRHPTSGSGEQFF
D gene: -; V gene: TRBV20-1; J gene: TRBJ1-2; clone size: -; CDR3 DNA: TGCAGTGCTAGAGACAGTATGGCCCTCTATGGCTACACCTTC; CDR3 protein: CSARDSMALYGYTF
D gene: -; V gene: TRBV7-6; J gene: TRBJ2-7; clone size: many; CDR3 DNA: TGTGCCAGCAGCTTATTAGGGGAAGAGCAGTACTTC; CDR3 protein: CASSLLGEEQYF
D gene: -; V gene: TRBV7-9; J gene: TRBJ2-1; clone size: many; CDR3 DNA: TGTGCCAGCAGCTTAGAGACTAACCACAATGAGCAGTTCTTC; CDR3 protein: CASSLETNHNEQFF